Presented here are 17 T cell receptor beta chains from one specimen sequenced in a study of blood T cell repertoires in COVID-19. The protocol was immunoSEQ multiplex PCR, while the TCRdb copy is restricted to in-frame clones and leaves out a portion. The table has approximately 300,000 clones, 86% seen once; the top ten hold roughly 1.6%. Sequencing was carried out using peripheral blood. Receptors originate from a woman aged 50 to 60 with acute or convalescent COVID-19.

This rearrangement joins TRBV19 to TRBJ2-7, with TRBD2 identical over 11 bases. The CDR3 is 18 residues long. Germline CDR1 and CDR2: LNHDA and SQIVND (reference sequence). V shed 5 bases and J 3 bases; nucleotides not matched to a gene: 15. CDR3 coding DNA: TGTGCCAGTAGTTCCCGGACAGAGGGACTAGCGGATCTCTACGAGCAGTACTTC. It is translated as CASSSRTEGLADLYEQYF.

In its sample, this clone was seen once. The rearrangement joins TRBV24-1 to TRBJ2-3, with a possible D match to TRBD1 (5 bases). The V and J ends lost 7 bases and 5 bases respectively, with 9 bases between them. This CDR3 comprises 12 residues. Germline V lookup: CDR1 KGHDR, CDR2 SFDVKD. Here the CDR3 DNA reads TGTGCCACCAGGGGGCGAGGAGATACGCAGTATTTT. As protein: CATRGRGDTQYF.

The V call is TRBV4-3, the J call TRBJ2-4; weak D call: TRBD2 (6 bases). The V gene's germline CDR1 is LGHNA and CDR2 YSLEER. V gave up 5 bases and J gave up 5 bases, with 10 bases separating them. The CDR3 loop spans 13 amino acids. The CDR3 DNA reads TGCGCCAGCAGCGGGGGGATCGAAAACATTCAGTACTTC. Residues: CASSGGIENIQYF.

This clone appeared a single time. The J gene is TRBJ2-2, the V gene TRBV6-6; possibly TRBD1 for D (6 bases). V was trimmed by 8 bases and J by 5 bases, leaving 15 bases between them. There are 14 residues in the CDR3. The germline gives CDR1 MNHNY, CDR2 SVGAGI (reference sequence). CDR3 protein: CASQYARGTGELFF. CDR3 nucleotide sequence: TGTGCCAGCCAGTATGCCAGGGGTACCGGGGAGCTGTTTTTT.

The chain recombines TRBV9 with TRBJ2-1, with 8 bases identical to TRBD2. V lost 0 bases, J lost 6 bases, and 11 bases stayed unmatched. Germline loops: CDR1 SGDLS, CDR2 YYNGEE. The CDR3 is 17 amino acids. The CDR3 coding sequence is TGTGCCAGCAGCGTAGCCCCTGGGGGACTAGTTAGCAATGAGCAGTTCTTC. It specifies CASSVAPGGLVSNEQFF.

The chain uses TRBV9 and TRBJ1-2; 7 nucleotides align to TRBD1. Germline V gives CDR1 SGDLS, CDR2 YYNGEE. J gave up 8 bases and V 0 bases, and 4 bases lay outside the gene matches. The CDR3 is made up of 13 amino acids. The CDR3 reads CASSVDRGRGYTF. The DNA for the CDR3 is TGTGCCAGCAGCGTAGACAGGGGTCGGGGCTACACCTTC. Supplemented by reference TRBV9 and TRBJ1-2, the full variable domain reads DSGVTQTPKHLITATGQRVTLRCSPRSGDLSVYWYQQSLDQGLQFLIQYYNGEERAKGNILERFSAQQFPDLHSELNLSSLELGDSALYFCASSVDRGRGYTFGSGTRLTVV.

V is TRBV13 and J is TRBJ2-7, with a weak D call TRBD1 (6 bases). The V end was cut by 5 bases, the J end by 2 bases, with 16 bases between. This CDR3 has 15 amino acids. Germline assignment: CDR1 PRHDT and CDR2 FYEKMQ (reference sequence). CDR3 nucleotides: TGTGCCAGCAGCCCAGAGGGGCCAGGGGCCTACGAGCAGTACTTC. Amino acids: CASSPEGPGAYEQYF.

The CDR3 reads CATPGGTRSYNEQFF. CDR3 sequence (DNA): TGTGCCACCCCCGGGGGAACCCGCTCCTACAATGAGCAGTTCTTC. This chain links TRBV14 with TRBJ2-1; D is possibly TRBD2 (6 bases). Trimming took off 10 bases at V and 0 bases at J, with 16 bases between the two ends. Germline lookup yields CDR1 SGHDN and CDR2 FVKESK. The CDR3 extends over 15 amino acids.

Details on this clone: The junction does not match germline at one end; this may be a read error. The chain joins TRBV7-7 to TRBJ2-5, with D possibly matching TRBD1 (6 bases). CDR1 SSHAT and CDR2 FNYEAQ come from the germline V gene (reference sequence). The CDR3 is 12 amino acids. As DNA, the CDR3 is TGTGCTAGCAGCTTAAGGGGGGAGACCCAGTACTTC. This translates into CASSLRGETQYF.

V is TRBV7-9 and J is TRBJ1-3; D possibly corresponds to TRBD1 (6 bases). The CDR3 is 18 residues long. The germline gives CDR1 SEHNR, CDR2 FQNEAQ (reference sequence). V was pared by 5 bases and J by 0 bases, with 20 bases between. CDR3 protein: CASSPRAGALNSGNTIYF. In DNA form, the CDR3 reads TGTGCCAGCAGCCCCCGGGCAGGGGCACTTAACTCTGGAAACACCATATATTTT. Full variable domain (rest looked up from reference TRBV7-9 and TRBJ1-3): DTGVSQNPRHKITKRGQNVTFRCDPISEHNRLYWYRQTLGQGPEFLTYFQNEAQLEKSRLLSDRFSAERPKGSFSTLEIQRTEQGDSAMYLCASSPRAGALNSGNTIYFGEGSWLTVV.

This chain joins TRBV28 and TRBJ2-7; 7 bases match TRBD1. V shed 5 bases and J 3 bases; nucleotides not matched to a gene: 7. The CDR3 is 14 residues long. CDR1 and CDR2 (germline): MDHEN, SYDVKM. CDR3 amino acids: CASSAETGYYEQYF. CDR3 nucleotide sequence: TGTGCCAGCAGTGCGGAGACAGGGTACTACGAGCAGTACTTC.

V is TRBV9 and J is TRBJ1-2, with D perhaps matching TRBD1 (5 bases). The ends were cut back, 6 bases at V and 4 bases at J, with 16 bases in the middle. The CDR3 is 14 amino acids. In germline, CDR1 is SGDLS, CDR2 YYNGEE. The DNA for the CDR3 is TGTGCCAGCACCCCACAGGTGTCTAGCTATGGCTACACCTTC. This codes for CASTPQVSSYGYTF.

The chain couples TRBV30 to TRBJ1-3; D is undetermined. The germline V gene encodes CDR1 GTSNPN and CDR2 SVGIG (reference sequence). The CDR3 sequence is 15 residues long. Trimming shortened V by 0 bases and J by 0 bases, and 9 bases separated the two germline ends. CDR3 coding DNA: TGTGCCTGGAGTGTTAGAGGGAGCTCTGGAAACACCATATATTTT. Protein sequence: CAWSVRGSSGNTIYF.

A few counts support this clone. Mismatch with germline at one junction end may stem from a read error. The J gene is TRBJ1-4, the V gene TRBV28; TRBD1 is a possible D gene (6 bases). Germline-derived CDR1 and CDR2 are MDHEN and SYDVKM. The CDR3 length is 15 residues. The CDR3 loop is CASSSQGSRREELFF. The CDR3 nucleotides read TGTGCCAGCAGCTCACAGGGCTCACGCCGTGAAGAACTGTTTTTT.

Notes on this clone: In the same sample, other DNA sequences code for this CDR3. The rearrangement joins TRBV3-1 (or the pseudogene TRBV3-2) to TRBJ2-2; D possibly corresponds to TRBD1 (5 bases). V was cut by 2 bases and J by 5 bases, with 6 bases left in between. Germline CDR1 reads LGHDT; CDR2 reads YNNKEL (reference sequence). The length of the CDR3 is 13 residues. The CDR3 sequence is CASSQRGTGELFF. Here the CDR3 DNA reads TGTGCCAGCAGCCAAAGGGGAACCGGGGAGCTGTTTTTT.

This chain links TRBV7-6 with TRBJ2-7; TRBD2 matches at 11 bases. V was clipped by 0 bases and J by 4 bases; unmatched bases: 2. In germline, CDR1 is SGHVS, CDR2 FNYEAQ. CDR3 size: 15 residues. The CDR3 reads CASSLALAGAYEQYF. The CDR3 DNA reads as TGTGCCAGCAGCTTAGCACTAGCGGGAGCTTACGAGCAGTACTTC.

This chain uses TRBV29-1 with TRBJ1-2; 7 bases fit TRBD1. The CDR3 extends over 13 amino acids. CDR1 and CDR2 (germline): SQVTM, ANQGSEA. Trimming took 3 bases from V and 3 from J; bases not matched to a gene: 4. The DNA of the CDR3 is TGCAGCGTTGACAAAGGGGGCCACTATGGCTACACCTTC. Its translation: CSVDKGGHYGYTF.